The 13 T cell receptor beta chains presented below share a single source sample, sequenced in a study of blood T cell repertoires in COVID-19. Some clones are missing from TCRdb's copy, which holds only in-frame ones; the method was immunoSEQ multiplex PCR. Of approximately 35,000 clones listed, about 90% are singletons. Sequencing was done on a sample of peripheral blood. The receptors were sampled from a human donor with active COVID-19. The donor label of this sample is uncertain.

The chain employs TRBV28 and TRBJ2-3; TRBD1 is a possible D gene (6 bases). Trimming stripped 6 bases from V and 1 base from J, with 14 bases between. The germline V gene has CDR1 MDHEN and CDR2 SYDVKM. The CDR3 is 15 residues long. The CDR3 nucleotides read TGTGCCAGCAGCACCACAGGGCAGGGCACAGATACGCAGTATTTT. It yields the protein CASSTTGQGTDTQYF.

The J gene is TRBJ1-2, the V gene TRBV15; tentatively, D is TRBD1 (5 bases). There are 14 residues in the CDR3. Germline V lookup: CDR1 LNHNV, CDR2 YYDKDF (reference sequence). Between the trimmed V and J ends, which lost 4 bases and 7 bases, there was a span of 16 bases. The CDR3 sequence: CATSTSGGERGYTF. The CDR3 nucleotides read TGTGCCACCAGCACCTCGGGAGGGGAACGTGGCTACACCTTC.

The V call is TRBV12-3 or TRBV12-4, the J call TRBJ2-2; no definite D call. V was cut by 5 bases and J by 5 bases, with 9 bases left in between. CDR3 length: 13 amino acids. The CDR3, as DNA: TGTGCCAGCAGTCTCCAGGTAACCGGGGAGCTGTTTTTT. The encoded protein is CASSLQVTGELFF.

The gene calls are TRBV27 and TRBJ1-6; D is possibly TRBD1 (6 bases). The CDR3 contains 14 residues. V was shortened by 3 bases and J by 10 bases, with 13 bases between the two germline ends. Germline V gives CDR1 MNHEY, CDR2 SMNVEV (reference sequence). In DNA form, the CDR3 reads TGTGCCAGCAGTTTCAGCAGGGGTGGGTCACCCCTCCACTTT. Its protein product is CASSFSRGGSPLHF.

V usage is TRBV6-5 and J usage is TRBJ2-1; maybe TRBD1 (5 bases). This CDR3 is 14 amino acids long. The V gene's germline CDR1 is MNHEY and CDR2 SVGAGI. V lost 6 bases to trimming and J lost 7 bases, with 16 bases between them. CDR3 protein: CASRGPAGMNEQFF. The CDR3 DNA follows: TGTGCCAGCAGAGGGCCGGCAGGGATGAATGAGCAGTTCTTC.

The chain uses TRBV5-1 and TRBJ1-1; 7 positions match TRBD1. After removal of 2 bases from V and 1 base from J, the junction contained 5 bases not matched to a gene. The CDR3 totals 15 residues. CDR1 is SGHRS and CDR2 is YFSETQ in the germline V gene. The DNA of the CDR3 is TGCGCCAGCAGCTTCGCAGGGGGAGAGAACACTGAAGCTTTCTTT. This sequence encodes CASSFAGGENTEAFF.

V and J are TRBV5-1 and TRBJ2-7; D possibly corresponds to TRBD1 (5 bases). V lost 4 bases and J 6 bases, leaving 20 bases between the germline ends. The CDR3 length is 15 residues. Germline V gene sequence: CDR1 SGHRS, CDR2 YFSETQ. CDR3 in DNA: TGCGCCAGCAGCCCCTTCACGGCCAGGGCTAGCGAGCAGTACTTC. This gives the protein CASSPFTARASEQYF.

The gene calls are TRBV18 and TRBJ2-4, with 7 positions matching TRBD1. Germline V lookup: CDR1 KGHSH, CDR2 LQKENI. The CDR3 covers 16 residues. Trimming cost V 2 bases and J 4 bases; bases outside gene matches: 8. CDR3 protein: CASSPSNRDSKNIQYF. The CDR3 nucleotides read TGTGCCAGCTCACCATCGAACCGGGACAGTAAAAACATTCAGTACTTC.

The chain uses TRBV9 and TRBJ1-3, with 7 positions matching TRBD1. After removal of 1 base from V and 4 bases from J, the junction contained 8 bases not matched to a gene. This CDR3 region has 16 residues. Germline loops: CDR1 SGDLS, CDR2 YYNGEE. The CDR3 DNA follows: TGTGCCAGCAGCGTAACAAAACAGGGGATCGGAAACACCATATATTTT. This gives the protein CASSVTKQGIGNTIYF.

The genes are TRBV3-1 (or the pseudogene TRBV3-2) and TRBJ1-2; D remains ambiguous. V was trimmed by 1 base and J by 5 bases, leaving 14 bases between them. This CDR3 has 15 residues. Germline V gives CDR1 LGHDT, CDR2 YNNKEL (reference sequence). The CDR3: CASSQGLREGYGYTF. The CDR3 nucleotides read TGTGCCAGCAGCCAAGGTCTGAGGGAGGGATATGGCTACACCTTC.

The chain joins TRBV29-1 to TRBJ1-4; D perhaps matches TRBD1 (5 bases). Germline V gene data show CDR1 as SQVTM and CDR2 as ANQGSEA. The CDR3 consists of 15 residues. Deletions cut 4 bases from V and 3 bases from J, with 15 bases between. This CDR3 reads CSVGTMGGANEKLFF. The CDR3 DNA reads as TGCAGCGTTGGAACAATGGGGGGAGCTAATGAAAAACTGTTTTTT.

The chain recombines TRBV4-3 with TRBJ1-2; 7 bases map to TRBD1. Germline V gene data show CDR1 as LGHNA and CDR2 as YSLEER. This CDR3 spans 15 amino acids. Trimming cost V 5 bases and J 4 bases; bases outside gene matches: 10. CDR3 sequence: CASSDNDRVPYGYTF. The DNA for the CDR3 is TGCGCCAGCAGCGATAATGACAGGGTCCCCTATGGCTACACCTTC.

The rearrangement uses TRBV13 and TRBJ2-3, with 8 bases matching TRBD1. Germline loops: CDR1 PRHDT, CDR2 FYEKMQ (reference sequence). V was pared by 5 bases and J by 8 bases, with 12 bases of the junction left unmatched. The CDR3 runs 15 residues. For the CDR3, the DNA is TGTGCCAGCAGCATGGACAGGGTGAGGTGGGGTACGCAGTATTTT. This codes for CASSMDRVRWGTQYF.